This T cell receptor (beta chain) originates from a study of T-cell memory formation after mild COVID-19. Study observations and caveats: CD4+ contracting clones were mainly CM and EM; CD8+ ones, EMRA.

Germline V gene lookup returns CDR1 SGDLS and CDR2 YYNGEE. The CDR3 length is 16 residues. The trim removed 1 base at V and 4 bases at J, leaving 3 bases unmatched. Via MiXCR, TCRdb re-called the 5' RACE reads, giving one row per CDR3 protein. The top ten clones hold about an eighth of a sample with over 400,000 distinct CDR3 sequences, less than 25% of them seen once. This clonotype was seen repeatedly, ten times or more. What it binds is unknown. The specimen was PBMCs or a T cell subset sorted from them (not recorded which). The chain combines TRBV9 with TRBJ2-2; 11 bases align to TRBD1. This TCR derives from an adult woman who had mild COVID-19 (a few samples of this study predate the infection). Cell type and time point are not known. The CDR3 region is CASSVRDRGFTGELFF. The CDR3 nucleotides read TGTGCCAGCAGCGTAAGGGACAGGGGGTTCACCGGGGAGCTGTTTTTT.